The present TCR beta chain was sequenced within a study of T cell responses to AZD1222 COVID-19 vaccine. Notes on the study in general: Only after the peak T cell response were repertoires sampled. Donor demographics were predominantly white British with a female majority; clonal diversity may be underestimated. Spike was spanned by vaccine-associated CD4 TCRs, which were dominant at 160-218 and 743-854.

Points on this clone: Its cognate antigen is unknown.

V lost 5 bases to trimming and J lost 3 bases, with 18 bases between them. Per germline, CDR1 MNHEY and CDR2 SVGEGT. CDR3 length equals 16 residues. Produced via immunoSEQ multiplex PCR; TCRdb's table is partial and in-frame only. In the table there are some 80,000 clones, 80% to 90% of which are singletons. Source: peripheral blood, taken on day 0 of AZD1222 vaccination. The J gene is TRBJ2-3, the V gene TRBV6-2 or TRBV6-3, with a tentative D call TRBD2 (6 bases). The clonotype comes from an adult in good health. The CDR3: CASSLPRGTGTDTQYF. CDR3 nucleotide sequence: TGTGCCAGCAGTCTTCCTCGCGGGACGGGGACAGATACGCAGTATTTT.